A single TCR beta chain is shown here with its context. No antigen is known for it. The sample is drawn from a study of siplizumab effects on memory and regulatory T cells. For every sample, about 10^5 TCR templates were assayed. Measured with immunoSEQ multiplex PCR; TCRdb has only the in-frame clones, and not every one. Among some 100,000 clones, more than 85% were seen once, and the ten largest hold about 6.7%. The CDR3 totals 15 residues. V dropped 1 base and J dropped 3 bases, with 12 bases sitting between them. The germline CDR1 and CDR2 sequences are MNHEY and SMNVEV (reference sequence). Findings of the study overall: Memory cells seemed less diverse than naive T cells, which also seemed major contributors to the alloresponse. Suppressive activity of Tregs proliferating in siplizumab cultures remained unconfirmed.

This receptor was taken from a human donor in good health. V gene TRBV27 combines with J gene TRBJ1-1; no definite D call. Sequences were obtained from CD8+ T cells sorted from blood. CDR3 region: CASSLLRGMDTEAFF. The DNA for the CDR3 is TGTGCCAGCAGTTTATTAAGAGGGATGGACACTGAAGCTTTCTTT.